This entry lists 10 T cell receptor beta chains sequenced from one sample in a study of response to subunit inactivated influenza vaccine. TCRdb processed the RT-PCR reads anew with MiXCR; each CDR3 protein has one entry. The repertoire consists of about 520,000 distinct CDR3 sequences, with about 25% occurring once and the leading ten covering approximately 1.9%. The sequenced sample was CD4+ T cells sorted from PBMCs, obtained roughly 5 days after vaccination. Receptor source: a man in his fifties who received an inactivated influenza vaccine.

This clonotype was observed at least ten times. V usage is TRBV5-1 and J usage is TRBJ1-2; 10 bases fit TRBD1. Trimming removed 4 bases from V and 6 bases from J; junction bases left unmatched: 15. CDR1 SGHRS and CDR2 YFSETQ come from the germline V gene. The CDR3 sequence is 17 residues long. The CDR3 nucleotides are TGCGCCAGCAGCCCCCCCCCGTCCGGGACAGGGGTAGATGGCTACACCTTC. It is translated as CASSPPPSGTGVDGYTF.

This chain connects TRBV7-9 to TRBJ2-1; 12 bases are a match to TRBD1. Germline V CDR1 and CDR2: SEHNR, FQNEAQ (reference sequence). This CDR3 has 17 amino acids. The J segment lost 1 base and the V segment lost 4 bases, leaving 5 bases of the junction unmatched. CDR3 sequence reads: CASSSGTGGGSYNEQFF. The CDR3 coding sequence is TGTGCCAGCAGCTCCGGGACAGGGGGCGGGTCCTACAATGAGCAGTTCTTC.

The chain combines TRBV7-9 with TRBJ2-7; 9 bases are shared with TRBD1. This CDR3 region has 17 residues. Germline CDR1 and CDR2: SEHNR and FQNEAQ (reference sequence). The V and J ends lost 5 bases and 1 base, in that order; junction bases with no gene match: 12. The DNA for the CDR3 is TGTGCCAGCAGCCTACGTTCTTTGGGACAGGGATCCTACGAGCAGTACTTC. Residues: CASSLRSLGQGSYEQYF.

The V call is TRBV4-2, the J call TRBJ1-1; a possible D gene is TRBD1 (5 bases). Germline CDR1 and CDR2: LGHNA and YNFKEQ. V dropped 2 bases and J dropped 6 bases, with 19 bases sitting between them. The CDR3 length is 16 residues. The CDR3 DNA reads as TGTGCCAGCAGCCAAAGGGCAGGGCCGGAGACGGCTGAAGCTTTCTTT. This gives the protein CASSQRAGPETAEAFF.

The chain couples TRBV20-1 to TRBJ2-7, with D tentatively TRBD1 (6 bases). Germline CDR1 is DFQATT and CDR2 is SNEGSKA (reference sequence). V shed 6 bases and J shed 0 bases, with 15 bases lying between them. This CDR3 is built from 14 residues. CDR3 coding DNA: TGCAGTGCGGCGACAGGCCGAAGCTCCTACGAGCAGTACTTC. Translating gives CSAATGRSSYEQYF.

This clonotype was detected a few times. CDR3 nucleotide sequence: TGCAGTGTCCATGAGCCTCCCACCGGGGAGCTGTTTTTT. Its protein product is CSVHEPPTGELFF. The chain is built from TRBV20-1 and TRBJ2-2; unclear D gene. V was pared by 7 bases and J by 4 bases, with 13 bases between. The CDR3 has 13 residues. Germline assignment: CDR1 DFQATT and CDR2 SNEGSKA (reference sequence).

This clonotype was observed a few times. V gene TRBV11-2 combines with J gene TRBJ2-5; D gene ambiguous. Germline loops: CDR1 SGHAT, CDR2 FQNNGV. The CDR3 has 13 amino acids. V shed 6 bases and J shed 1 base, with 9 bases lying between them. For the CDR3, the DNA is TGTGCCAGCAGGCGCTTCGCCCAAGAGACCCAGTACTTC. It specifies CASRRFAQETQYF.

This clonotype was detected only a few times. The chain combines TRBV4-1 with TRBJ1-2; tentatively, D is TRBD1 (5 bases). V was cut by 7 bases and J by 1 base, with 7 bases left in between. This CDR3 has 12 residues. Looked up from germline, CDR1 is MGHRA and CDR2 is YSYEKL. The CDR3 loop is CASTGNNYGYTF. The CDR3 bases are TGCGCCAGCACAGGGAATAACTATGGCTACACCTTC.

V gene TRBV7-8 combines with J gene TRBJ1-2; tentative D call: TRBD1 (5 bases). There are 14 residues in the CDR3. V was cut by 5 bases and J by 4 bases, with 14 bases left in between. Germline values: CDR1 SGHVS, CDR2 FQNEAQ. CDR3 bases: TGTGCCAGCAGCCCAGAGTACAGGTCCTATGGCTACACCTTC. The encoded protein is CASSPEYRSYGYTF.

The V and J genes are TRBV6-2 or TRBV6-3 and TRBJ2-7; D is undetermined. V was clipped by 6 bases and J by 4 bases, with 13 bases between them. The germline V gene encodes CDR1 MNHEY and CDR2 SVGEGT. The CDR3 loop spans 13 amino acids. In DNA, the CDR3 is TGTGCCAGCAGCTTGCACGGGCGTTACGAGCAGTACTTC. Translated: CASSLHGRYEQYF.